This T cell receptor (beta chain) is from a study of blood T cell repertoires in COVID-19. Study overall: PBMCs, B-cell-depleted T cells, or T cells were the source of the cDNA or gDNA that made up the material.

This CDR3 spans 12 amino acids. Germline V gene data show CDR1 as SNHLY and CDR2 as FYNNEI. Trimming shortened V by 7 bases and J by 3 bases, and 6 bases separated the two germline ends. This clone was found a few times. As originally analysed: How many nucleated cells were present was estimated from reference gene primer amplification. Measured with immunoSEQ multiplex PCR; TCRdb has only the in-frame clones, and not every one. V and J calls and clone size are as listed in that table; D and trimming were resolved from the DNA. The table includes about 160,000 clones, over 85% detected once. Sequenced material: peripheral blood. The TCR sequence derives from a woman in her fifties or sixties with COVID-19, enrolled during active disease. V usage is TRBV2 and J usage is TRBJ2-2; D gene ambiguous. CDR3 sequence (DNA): TGTGCCAGCACCCGGGACACCGGGGAGCTGTTTTTT. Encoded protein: CASTRDTGELFF.